This entry lists 9 T cell receptor beta chains sequenced from one sample in a study of Ad26.COV2.S vaccination and SARS-CoV-2 variants. The data were produced by immunoSEQ multiplex PCR, yet TCRdb's version contains in-frame clones alone and is incomplete. The sample has 200,000 to 250,000 clones, roughly 88% seen once. Treatment: around 19 received Ad26.COV2.S at low or high dose, single or two shots; 5 received placebo; per-sample allocation not given. The samples were gathered on day 63 after the first injection of vaccine or placebo. Specimen: peripheral blood, collected in a trial of Ad26.COV2.S vaccine versus placebo. These receptors were collected from a person between 18 and 65 years old who received the Ad26.COV2.S COVID-19 vaccine or a placebo.

V gene TRBV4-1 combines with J gene TRBJ2-7; 8 bases are shared with TRBD2. The CDR3 contains 14 residues. V gave up 2 bases and J gave up 2 bases; unmatched junction bases: 2. Germline assignment: CDR1 MGHRA and CDR2 YSYEKL. CDR3 protein: CASSQTSGPYEQYF. Here the CDR3 DNA reads TGCGCCAGCAGCCAAACTAGCGGCCCCTACGAGCAGTACTTC.

This clone was recorded only once. This sequence joins TRBV10-3 and TRBJ1-2; possibly TRBD1 for D (5 bases). V was shortened by 4 bases and J by 2 bases, with 20 bases between the two germline ends. The CDR3 spans 17 residues. CDR1 is ENHRY, CDR2 SYGVKD, per germline. CDR3 nucleotide sequence: TGTGCCATCAGTGCTGTCACTGCCGGGGCCCAAAACTATGGCTACACCTTC. Encoded protein: CAISAVTAGAQNYGYTF.

The sample holds one count of this clone. V is TRBV5-6 and J is TRBJ2-7, with 7 nucleotides matching TRBD2. V was pared by 0 bases and J by 1 base, with 4 bases of the junction left unmatched. This CDR3 is 15 amino acids long. Germline V gene lookup returns CDR1 SGHDT and CDR2 YYEEEE. The CDR3 coding sequence is TGTGCCAGCAGCTTGGTACGGGAGGTTTCCTACGAGCAGTACTTC. This translates into CASSLVREVSYEQYF. Variable domain in full (rest from reference TRBV5-6 and TRBJ2-7): DAGVTQSPTHLIKTRGQQVTLRCSPKSGHDTVSWYQQALGQGPQFIFQYYEEEERQRGNFPDRFSGHQFPNYSSELNVNALLLGDSALYLCASSLVREVSYEQYFGPGTRLTVT.

The V gene is TRBV20-1, the J gene TRBJ2-1; D might be TRBD2 (6 bases). The CDR3 has 11 residues. The V gene's germline CDR1 is DFQATT and CDR2 SNEGSKA (reference sequence). V lost 3 bases to trimming and J lost 15 bases, with 15 bases between them. This chain's CDR3 is CSARRSGERFF. The CDR3 bases are TGCAGTGCTAGGAGATCGGGGGAGAGGTTCTTC.

The chain has TRBV10-3 and TRBJ2-1, with 14 bases matching TRBD2. The CDR3 is made up of 15 amino acids. Germline V CDR1 and CDR2: ENHRY, SYGVKD. Losses at the gene ends were 4 bases for V and 5 bases for J; bases not matched to a gene: 1. CDR3 nucleotide sequence: TGTGCCATCAGTGGGACTAGCGGGGGGCACAATGAGCAGTTCTTC. It translates to CAISGTSGGHNEQFF.

V and J are TRBV6-4 and TRBJ2-2; D might be TRBD1 (6 bases). Germline values: CDR1 MRHNA, CDR2 SNTAGT. V shed 4 bases and J shed 7 bases, with 13 bases lying between them. The CDR3 spans 14 residues. The CDR3, as DNA: TGTGCCAGCAGTGGACAGGAGGATGGCGGGGAGCTGTTTTTT. As protein: CASSGQEDGGELFF.

The chain is built from TRBV21-1 and TRBJ1-3. TRBV21-1 is a pseudogene segment. The CDR3 contains 22 residues. CDR3 nucleotides: TGTGCCAGCAGCAAAGTGTTCATCCGGGACCATCGCGACGGGTTCTCTGGAAACACCATATATTTT. This gives the protein CASSKVFIRDHRDGFSGNTIYF.

This clone was seen only once. The chain links TRBV12-3 or TRBV12-4 to TRBJ2-5; D remains ambiguous. With 6 bases removed from V and 4 bases from J, the gap between germline ends came to 9 bases. The CDR3 sequence is 12 residues long. The CDR3 coding sequence is TGTGCCAGCAGCAGCGTGGGAGAGACCCAGTACTTC. Amino acid sequence: CASSSVGETQYF.

The rearrangement links TRBV27 to TRBJ2-7, with D possibly being TRBD1 or TRBD2 (5 bases each). The germline CDR1 and CDR2 sequences are MNHEY and SMNVEV (reference sequence). Trimming took 8 bases from V and 3 from J, leaving 17 bases between them. CDR3 length: 14 amino acids. Here the CDR3 reads CASAGARGNYEQYF. The CDR3, as DNA: TGTGCCAGCGCCGGGGCTAGGGGCAACTACGAGCAGTACTTC.